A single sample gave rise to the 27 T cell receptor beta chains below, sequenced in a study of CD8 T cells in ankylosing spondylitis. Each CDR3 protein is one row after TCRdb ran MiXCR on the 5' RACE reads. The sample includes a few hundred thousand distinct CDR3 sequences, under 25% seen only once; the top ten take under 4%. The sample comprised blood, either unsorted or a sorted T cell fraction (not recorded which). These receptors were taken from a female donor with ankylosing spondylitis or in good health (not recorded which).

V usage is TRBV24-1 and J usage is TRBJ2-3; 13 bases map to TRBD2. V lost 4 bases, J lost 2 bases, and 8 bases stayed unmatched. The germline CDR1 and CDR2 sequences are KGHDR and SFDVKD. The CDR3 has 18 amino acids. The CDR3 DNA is TGTGCCACCAGTGACCGGGGACTAGCGGGAACCATCACAGATACGCAGTATTTT. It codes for CATSDRGLAGTITDTQYF.

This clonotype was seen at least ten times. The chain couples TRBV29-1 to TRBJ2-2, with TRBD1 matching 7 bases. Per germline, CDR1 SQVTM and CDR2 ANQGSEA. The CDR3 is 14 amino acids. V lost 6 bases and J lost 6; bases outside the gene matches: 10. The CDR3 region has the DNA TGCAGCGTGGACCGAGGGGGCGCCCCCGGGGAGCTGTTTTTT. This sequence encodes CSVDRGGAPGELFF.

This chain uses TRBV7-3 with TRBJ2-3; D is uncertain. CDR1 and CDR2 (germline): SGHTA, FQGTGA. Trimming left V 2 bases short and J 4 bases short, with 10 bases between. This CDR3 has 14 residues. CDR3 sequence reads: CASSLGVEPDTQYF. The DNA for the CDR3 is TGTGCCAGCAGCTTAGGGGTAGAGCCAGATACGCAGTATTTT.

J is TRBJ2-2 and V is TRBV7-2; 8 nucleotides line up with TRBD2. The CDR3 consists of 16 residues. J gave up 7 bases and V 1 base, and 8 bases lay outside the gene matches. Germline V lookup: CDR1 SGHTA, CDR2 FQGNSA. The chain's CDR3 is CASSLVHREGGGELFF. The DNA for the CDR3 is TGTGCCAGCAGCTTAGTTCACCGGGAGGGTGGCGGGGAGCTGTTTTTT. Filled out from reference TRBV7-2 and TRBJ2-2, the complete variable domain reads GAGVSQSPSNKVTEKGKDVELRCDPISGHTALYWYRQSLGQGLEFLIYFQGNSAPDKSGLPSDRFSAERTGGSVSTLTIQRTQQEDSAVYLCASSLVHREGGGELFFGEGSRLTVL.

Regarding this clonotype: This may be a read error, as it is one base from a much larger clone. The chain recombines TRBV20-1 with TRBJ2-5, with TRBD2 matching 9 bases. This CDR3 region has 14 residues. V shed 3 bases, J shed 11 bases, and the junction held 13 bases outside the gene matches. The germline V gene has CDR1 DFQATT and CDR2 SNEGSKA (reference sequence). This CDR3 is CSASLPGTSWKQYF. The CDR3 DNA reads TGCAGTGCTAGTCTCCCCGGGACTAGCTGGAAGCAGTACTTC.

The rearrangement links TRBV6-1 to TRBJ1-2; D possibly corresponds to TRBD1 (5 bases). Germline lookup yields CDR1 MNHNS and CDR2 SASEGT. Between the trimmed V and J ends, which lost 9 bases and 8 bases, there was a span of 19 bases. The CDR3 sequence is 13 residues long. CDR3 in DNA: TGTGCCAGGCCTATAGTCACACAGGAAGGCTACACCTTC. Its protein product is CARPIVTQEGYTF.

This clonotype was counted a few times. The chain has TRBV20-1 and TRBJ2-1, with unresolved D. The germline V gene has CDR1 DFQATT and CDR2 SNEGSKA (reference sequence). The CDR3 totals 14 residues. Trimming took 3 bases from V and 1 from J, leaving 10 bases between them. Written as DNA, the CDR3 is TGCAGTGCTAGGGACGCCTCGTCCTACAATGAGCAGTTCTTC. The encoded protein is CSARDASSYNEQFF.

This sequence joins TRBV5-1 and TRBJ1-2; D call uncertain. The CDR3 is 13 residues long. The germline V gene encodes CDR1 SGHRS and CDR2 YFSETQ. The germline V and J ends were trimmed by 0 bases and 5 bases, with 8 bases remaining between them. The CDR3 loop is CASSLVAEYGYTF. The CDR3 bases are TGCGCCAGCAGCTTGGTGGCAGAGTATGGCTACACCTTC.

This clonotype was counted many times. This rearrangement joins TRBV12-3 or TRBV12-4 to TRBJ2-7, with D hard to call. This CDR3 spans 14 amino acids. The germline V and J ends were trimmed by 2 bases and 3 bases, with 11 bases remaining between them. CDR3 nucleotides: TGTGCCAGCAGTTTACAGCGACAAAACTACGAGCAGTACTTC. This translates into CASSLQRQNYEQYF.

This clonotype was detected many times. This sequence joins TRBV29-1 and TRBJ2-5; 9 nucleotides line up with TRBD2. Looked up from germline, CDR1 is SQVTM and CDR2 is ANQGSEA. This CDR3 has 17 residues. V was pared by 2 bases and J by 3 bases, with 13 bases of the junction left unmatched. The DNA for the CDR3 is TGCAGCGTTGAACCCCATGGTGCGGGAGGGGAGGAAGAGACCCAGTACTTC. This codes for CSVEPHGAGGEEETQYF.

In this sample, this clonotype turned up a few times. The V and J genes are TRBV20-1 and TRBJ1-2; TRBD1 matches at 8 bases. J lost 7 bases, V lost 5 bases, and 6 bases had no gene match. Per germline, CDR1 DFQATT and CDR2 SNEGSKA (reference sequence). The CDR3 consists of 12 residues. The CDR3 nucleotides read TGCAGTGCTCCCGGACAGGGCGGTGGCTACACCTTC. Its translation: CSAPGQGGGYTF.

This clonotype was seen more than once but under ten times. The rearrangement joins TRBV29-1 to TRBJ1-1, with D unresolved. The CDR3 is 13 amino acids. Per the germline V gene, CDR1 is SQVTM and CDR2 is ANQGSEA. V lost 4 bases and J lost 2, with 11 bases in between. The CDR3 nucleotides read TGCAGCGTTGCTGTTGAAGGAAACACTGAAGCTTTCTTT. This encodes CSVAVEGNTEAFF.

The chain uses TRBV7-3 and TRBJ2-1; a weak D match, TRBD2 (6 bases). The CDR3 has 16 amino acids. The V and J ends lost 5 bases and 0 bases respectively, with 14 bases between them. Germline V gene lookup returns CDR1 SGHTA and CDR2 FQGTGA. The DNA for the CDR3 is TGTGCCAGCAGCCCCTACGGAGGGAACTCCTACAATGAGCAGTTCTTC. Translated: CASSPYGGNSYNEQFF.

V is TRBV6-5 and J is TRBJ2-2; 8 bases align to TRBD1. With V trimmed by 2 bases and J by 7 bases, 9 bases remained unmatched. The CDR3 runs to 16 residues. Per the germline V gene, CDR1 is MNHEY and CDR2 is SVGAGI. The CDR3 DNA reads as TGTGCCAGCAGTTACCTGGACAGGGCGGGAAACGGGGAGCTGTTTTTT. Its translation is CASSYLDRAGNGELFF.

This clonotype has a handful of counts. The CDR3 bases are TGTGCCAGCAGCGATAACCGGGGACTTGCCTACGAGCAGTACTTC. It translates to CASSDNRGLAYEQYF. The genes are TRBV6-2 or TRBV6-3 and TRBJ2-7; a weak D match, TRBD2 (6 bases). Germline CDR1 MNHEY, CDR2 SVGEGT. The CDR3 contains 15 residues. The V end was cut by 6 bases, the J end by 2 bases, with 17 bases between.

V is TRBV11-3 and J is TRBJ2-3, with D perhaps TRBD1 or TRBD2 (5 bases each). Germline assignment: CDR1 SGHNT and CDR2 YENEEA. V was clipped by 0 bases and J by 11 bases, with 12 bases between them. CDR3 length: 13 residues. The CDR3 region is CASSLEWDGVQYF. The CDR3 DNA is TGTGCCAGCAGCTTAGAGTGGGACGGGGTGCAGTATTTT.

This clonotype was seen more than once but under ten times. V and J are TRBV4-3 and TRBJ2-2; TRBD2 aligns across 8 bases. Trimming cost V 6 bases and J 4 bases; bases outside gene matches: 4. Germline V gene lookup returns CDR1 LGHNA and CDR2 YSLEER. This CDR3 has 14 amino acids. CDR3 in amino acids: CASSPSGSTGELFF. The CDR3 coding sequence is TGCGCCAGCAGTCCGAGCGGGAGCACCGGGGAGCTGTTTTTT.

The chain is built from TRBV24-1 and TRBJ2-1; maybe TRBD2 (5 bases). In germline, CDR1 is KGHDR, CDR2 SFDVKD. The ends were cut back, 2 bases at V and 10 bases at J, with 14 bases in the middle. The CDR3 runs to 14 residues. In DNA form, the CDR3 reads TGTGCCACCAGTGATTCTACCCTTAGCGCAGAGCAGTTCTTC. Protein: CATSDSTLSAEQFF.

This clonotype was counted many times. CDR3 sequence (DNA): TGTGCCAGCAGTGACAGGGTGACTGGGGCCAACGTCCTGACTTTC. It codes for CASSDRVTGANVLTF. This chain joins TRBV6-2 or TRBV6-3 and TRBJ2-6; 7 bases are a match to TRBD1. Unmatched junction bases numbered 3, after V lost 5 bases and J lost 2 bases. Per germline, CDR1 MNHEY and CDR2 SVGEGT. The CDR3 has 15 residues.

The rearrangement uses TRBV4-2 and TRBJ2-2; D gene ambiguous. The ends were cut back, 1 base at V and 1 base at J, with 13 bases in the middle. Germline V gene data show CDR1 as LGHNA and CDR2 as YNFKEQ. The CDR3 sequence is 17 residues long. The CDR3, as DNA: TGTGCCAGCAGCCAAGCATTCTCTCCAGGGAACACCGGGGAGCTGTTTTTT. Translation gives CASSQAFSPGNTGELFF.

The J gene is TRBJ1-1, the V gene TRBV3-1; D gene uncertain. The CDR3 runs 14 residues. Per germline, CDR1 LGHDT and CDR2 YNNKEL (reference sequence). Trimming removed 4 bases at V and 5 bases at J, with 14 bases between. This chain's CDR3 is CASSPPGPPTEAFF. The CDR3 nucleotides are TGTGCCAGCAGCCCCCCGGGCCCGCCAACTGAAGCTTTCTTT.

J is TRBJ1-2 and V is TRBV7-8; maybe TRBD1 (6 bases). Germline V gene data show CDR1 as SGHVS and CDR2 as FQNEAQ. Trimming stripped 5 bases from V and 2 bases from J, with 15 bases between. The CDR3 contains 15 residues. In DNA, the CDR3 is TGTGCCAGCAGCCCAAGTGGACAGAAAAACTATGGCTACACCTTC. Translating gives CASSPSGQKNYGYTF. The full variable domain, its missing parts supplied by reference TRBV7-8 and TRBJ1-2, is GAGVSQSPRYKVAKRGQDVALRCDPISGHVSLFWYQQALGQGPEFLTYFQNEAQLDKSGLPSDRFFAERPEGSVSTLKIQRTQQEDSAVYLCASSPSGQKNYGYTFGSGTRLTVV.

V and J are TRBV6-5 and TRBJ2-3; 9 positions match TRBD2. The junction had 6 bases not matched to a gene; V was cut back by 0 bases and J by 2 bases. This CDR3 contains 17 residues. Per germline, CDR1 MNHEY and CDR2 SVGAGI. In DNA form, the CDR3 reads TGTGCCAGCAGTTACTCAGGGCTAGCGGGACCCACAGATACGCAGTATTTT. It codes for CASSYSGLAGPTDTQYF.

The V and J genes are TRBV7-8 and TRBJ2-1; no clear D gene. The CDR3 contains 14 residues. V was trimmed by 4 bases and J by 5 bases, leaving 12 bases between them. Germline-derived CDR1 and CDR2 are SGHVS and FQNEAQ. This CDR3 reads CASSSGRLNNEQFF. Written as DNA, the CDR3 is TGTGCCAGCAGCTCCGGACGCCTCAACAATGAGCAGTTCTTC.

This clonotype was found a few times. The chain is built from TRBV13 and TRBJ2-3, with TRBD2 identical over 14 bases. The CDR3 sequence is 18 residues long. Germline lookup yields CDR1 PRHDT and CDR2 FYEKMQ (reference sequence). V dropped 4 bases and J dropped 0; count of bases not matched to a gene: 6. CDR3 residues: CASSSYGLAGGSTDTQYF. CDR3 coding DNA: TGTGCCAGCAGCTCCTACGGACTAGCGGGAGGTAGCACAGATACGCAGTATTTT.

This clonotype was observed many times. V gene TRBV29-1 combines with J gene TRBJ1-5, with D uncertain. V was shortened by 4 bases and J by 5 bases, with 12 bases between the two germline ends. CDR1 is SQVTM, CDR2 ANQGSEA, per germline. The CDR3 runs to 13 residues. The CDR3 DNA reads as TGCAGCGTTGCCGCGGGAAGACATCAGCCCCAGCATTTT. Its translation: CSVAAGRHQPQHF.

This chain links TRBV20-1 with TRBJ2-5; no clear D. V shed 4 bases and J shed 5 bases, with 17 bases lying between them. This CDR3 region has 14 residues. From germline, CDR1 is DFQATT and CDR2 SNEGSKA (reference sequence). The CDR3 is CSANPFGGTETQYF. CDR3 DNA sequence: TGCAGTGCTAACCCGTTTGGTGGCACGGAGACCCAGTACTTC.